This TCR beta chain came from a study of neoadjuvant anti-PD-1 for oral cavity cancer (dated by TCRdb to the early 2020s). Context from the whole study: Three to four biweekly doses of nivolumab at 3 mg/kg were mostly administered to patients before curative-intent surgical resection. Patients without progression received a fourth nivolumab dose around day 43 and underwent definitive surgical resection on days 50-56. Under RECIST 1.1, patients with complete response, partial response or stable disease were classed as responders, and patients with progression were classed as non-responders. The parent correlative cohort had about a dozen patients and a response rate of 25% to 35%.

For deep sequencing, each PBMC sample was run in six replicates, with libraries mostly built from approximately 0.45 ug of input genomic DNA. Following the manufacturer's instructions, the team built TCRbeta libraries using the immunoSEQ hsTCRbeta kit. Sequencing of the completed libraries took place using an Illumina NovaSeq 6000 S4 flow cell after they had been pooled to roughly 3.2 nM. The original methods were these. The immunoSEQ Analyzer was used for raw data preprocessing and quality control. The analysis was restricted to productive rearrangements, with each unique CDR3 amino acid sequence defining a clonotype. Repertoire clonality was estimated as the Gini-Simpson index, which was computed with the R package tcR. Gini indices were compared with Student's t test, and associations with tumor size change were assessed by Pearson correlation. In its TCRdb copy, this immuneACCESS table keeps in-frame sequences only and misses some clones. Where compared with another copy, unresolved V genes explain less than half of these, and the others have no known cause. That table gives V, J and clone size, and the DNA gave D and trimming. This sample is represented by 13,000 to 15,000 clones; around 75% of them were singletons. About 2.7% of the sample goes to the ten largest clones.

This clone was seen a few times. Its cognate antigen has yet to be identified. No much larger clone is present one base from it, and per-base qualities are unavailable. Reading the germline V gene gives CDR1 SNHLY and CDR2 FYNNEI. Trimming leaves V shorter by 5 bases and J shorter by 8 bases, with the junction holding 9 bases beyond the gene matches. The CDR3 contains 15 residues, cysteine and phenylalanine counted. Of the read, only the CDR3 DNA is kept; its 45 bases are in frame from base 1. General conclusions and limits of the study: Within PBMCs, T cell clonality (Gini index) was significantly higher in non-responders than responders after neoadjuvant nivolumab. A higher pretreatment blood Treg/Th17 ratio correlated with both higher pretreatment blood TCRbeta clonality and lower post-treatment tumor TCRbeta clonality. Only a few patients per response group were included in the TCR analyses, and the authors called for validation in larger cohorts.

The label giving this sample's time point can be read as: before neoadjuvant nivolumab. Patients were newly diagnosed with stage II-IVA oral cavity squamous cell carcinoma and had received no prior systemic or radiation treatment. Everyone in the cohort had locally advanced, HPV-negative oral cavity squamous cell carcinoma. Peripheral blood mononuclear cells were analyzed directly and were not maintained or expanded in culture. Samples came from a longitudinal correlative study of a single-arm phase II trial of neoadjuvant nivolumab in oral cavity squamous cell carcinoma. Subject-matched pre- and post-treatment PBMCs and tumors from three responders and three non-responders were subjected to genomic DNA-based TCRbeta sequencing. Peripheral blood mononuclear cells were collected before nivolumab treatment and again after treatment, at the time of surgery. The Maxwell RSC DNA from Cells kit was used to extract genomic DNA from PBMCs.

This receptor was taken from a person aged 35-79 years with oral cavity squamous cell carcinoma. The receptor chain draws on TRBV2 and TRBJ1-5, with 10 bases aligning to TRBD1. The source material was PBMCs, sampled before nivolumab (anti-PD-1) treatment. In nucleotide form, the sequence is TGTGCCAGCAGTCCAGAGACAGGGGGCAGGAAGCCCCAGCATTTT. Translated, this gives CASSPETGGRKPQHF. The CDR3 plus the reference TRBV2 and TRBJ1-5 genes for the other parts give the full variable domain: EPEVTQTPSHQVTQMGQEVILRCVPISNHLYFYWYRQILGQKVEFLVSFYNNEISEKSEIFDDQFSVERPDGSNFTLKIRSTKLEDSAMYFCASSPETGGRKPQHFGDGTRLSIL.